The clone carrying this T cell receptor (beta chain) was seen repeatedly, ten times or more. The data belong to a study of shared clonotypes between healthy human individuals. The study drew all its donors from Caucasian adults living in Nashville, Tennessee. Genomic DNA of unsorted samples came from around 84 million PBMCs. Libraries were prepared by immunoSEQ multiplex PCR; TCRdb keeps only in-frame clonotypes and omits some of them. The sample lists approximately 500,000 clones; roughly 80% were seen once. CDR1 and CDR2 from the germline V gene are MNHEY and SVGAGI. V lost 0 bases, J lost 1 base, and 9 bases lay in between. This CDR3 contains 15 residues.

This chain connects TRBV6-5 to TRBJ1-1; D might be TRBD1 (5 bases). The origin of this receptor is a woman in her thirties or forties in good health. Some clones in this sample may be carry-over from other donors' samples. Sequencing used PBMCs. CDR3 amino acids: CASSYSGRANTEAFF. CDR3 nucleotides: TGTGCCAGCAGTTACTCGGGACGGGCGAACACTGAAGCTTTCTTT.